This T cell receptor beta chain was profiled in a study of tumor and adjacent non-tumor tissue in lung cancer. Study overall: Patients were aged about 31 to 76, around ten men and a handful of women, stage I to III.

No cell sorting was done before RNA was extracted from the tissue. Distant lung tissue was collected more than 3 cm away from the tumor edge. Chemotherapy-naive patients with new lung cancer underwent thoracic surgery in China, August–November 2014. Germline V CDR1 and CDR2: DFQATT, SNEGSKA (reference sequence). Trimming took 6 bases from V and 5 from J, leaving 17 bases between them. CDR3 length: 14 amino acids. Points on this clonotype: Its matching antigen is unknown. A read error is possible here, since a much larger clone lies one base away. As the CDR3 is not closed by the conserved phenylalanine or tryptophan, this likely results from a read error.

The library came from three nested PCR rounds adapted from ARM-PCR protocols. TCRdb analysed the multiplex PCR reads with MiXCR anew, one entry per CDR3 protein. The sample has roughly 45,000 distinct CDR3 sequences; around three fifths are singletons. General study points: Tumor tissue had significantly higher TCR diversity than normal lung. Top 100 clones took a larger repertoire share in normal lung.

Sequencing was carried out using distant non-tumor lung tissue. This receptor was taken from a man over 45 with non-small cell lung cancer. The J gene is TRBJ1-5, the V gene TRBV20-1, with unresolved D. In DNA form, the CDR3 reads TGCAGTGCACCCCTGGGAGGACTTTATCAGCCCCAGCATATT. Its translation: CSAPLGGLYQPQHI.